These 10 T cell receptor beta chains were sequenced from one sample in a study of cytomegalovirus exposure and HLA in healthy donors. Profiling relied on immunoSEQ multiplex PCR, and the TCRdb table lists in-frame clones only, not all of them. The sample contains approximately 270,000 clones, just over 85% of which appear only once. The sequencing input was PBMCs. The receptors here all came from a woman younger than 30 in good health and CMV-seronegative.

V is TRBV6-5 and J is TRBJ2-7; TRBD2 might be the D (6 bases). Trimming took off 5 bases at V and 6 bases at J, with 17 bases between the two ends. The CDR3 runs to 14 residues. Germline assignment: CDR1 MNHEY and CDR2 SVGAGI. The CDR3 bases are TGTGCCAGCAGTGGACTACAGAGGAGCGGCGAGCAGTACTTC. This sequence encodes CASSGLQRSGEQYF.

V gene TRBV5-6 combines with J gene TRBJ1-1; D is uncertain. The germline V gene has CDR1 SGHDT and CDR2 YYEEEE. The CDR3 contains 14 residues. Trimming left V 1 base short and J 1 base short, with 8 bases between. CDR3 DNA sequence: TGTGCCAGCAGCTTGTCCGCGGGGAACACTGAAGCTTTCTTT. It is translated as CASSLSAGNTEAFF.

V gene TRBV19 combines with J gene TRBJ1-2, with D uncertain. CDR1 LNHDA and CDR2 SQIVND come from the germline V gene (reference sequence). This CDR3 comprises 13 residues. V lost 3 bases to trimming and J lost 4 bases, with 9 bases between them. The CDR3 DNA sequence: TGTGCCAGTAGTATTTCAGGATTCTATGGCTACACCTTC. It yields the protein CASSISGFYGYTF.

The chain combines TRBV5-6 with TRBJ1-5; TRBD1 matches at 7 bases. CDR3 size: 14 residues. In germline, CDR1 is SGHDT, CDR2 YYEEEE. The junction had 7 bases not matched to a gene; V was cut back by 4 bases and J by 6 bases. The CDR3 coding sequence is TGTGCCAGCAGCCAAAGACAGGGAACTCAGCCCCAGCATTTT. Amino acids: CASSQRQGTQPQHF.

This chain uses TRBV7-3 with TRBJ2-3; D might be TRBD2 (5 bases). The CDR3 consists of 15 residues. Germline CDR1 is SGHTA and CDR2 is FQGTGA. V was clipped by 2 bases and J by 1 base, with 10 bases between them. The CDR3 loop is CASSLGGLRTDTQYF. CDR3 DNA: TGTGCCAGCAGCTTAGGCGGGCTGCGCACAGATACGCAGTATTTT.

This chain uses TRBV5-1 with TRBJ2-3; 8 bases are shared with TRBD2. J was trimmed by 5 bases and V by 4 bases; bases with no gene match: 6. CDR1 SGHRS and CDR2 YFSETQ come from the germline V gene. The CDR3 has 14 residues. CDR3 DNA: TGCGCCAGCAGCCTGGGACTAGTGAAAGATACGCAGTATTTT. Residues: CASSLGLVKDTQYF.

The gene calls are TRBV30 and TRBJ2-2, with TRBD2 identical over 10 bases. This CDR3 comprises 17 residues. J gave up 5 bases and V 4 bases, and 13 bases lay outside the gene matches. Germline V gene lookup returns CDR1 GTSNPN and CDR2 SVGIG (reference sequence). The CDR3 sequence: CAWKPVEREGRTGELFF. The CDR3 DNA follows: TGTGCCTGGAAGCCTGTGGAGCGGGAGGGCCGAACCGGGGAGCTGTTTTTT. The complete variable domain, with remaining parts taken from reference TRBV30 and TRBJ2-2, reads SQTIHQWPATLVQPVGSPLSLECTVEGTSNPNLYWYRQAAGRGLQLLFYSVGIGQISSEVPQNLSASRPQDRQFILSSKKLLLSDSGFYLCAWKPVEREGRTGELFFGEGSRLTVL.

This sequence joins TRBV30 and TRBJ1-5; TRBD1 matches at 9 bases. This CDR3 comprises 12 residues. Germline V gene sequence: CDR1 GTSNPN, CDR2 SVGIG (reference sequence). V dropped 5 bases and J dropped 9; count of bases not matched to a gene: 5. The CDR3 bases are TGTGCCTGGGGACAGGGGCTGGGGCCCCAGCATTTT. As protein: CAWGQGLGPQHF.

V usage is TRBV7-9 and J usage is TRBJ2-7; possibly TRBD1 for D (6 bases). This CDR3 is built from 14 residues. The germline CDR1 and CDR2 sequences are SEHNR and FQNEAQ (reference sequence). Trimming removed 1 base at V and 6 bases at J, with 13 bases between. The CDR3 sequence: CASSLGGRGREQYF. CDR3 nucleotide sequence: TGTGCCAGCAGCTTAGGTGGCAGGGGTCGCGAGCAGTACTTC. Looking up the rest from reference TRBV7-9 and TRBJ2-7 gives the full variable domain: DTGVSQNPRHKITKRGQNVTFRCDPISEHNRLYWYRQTLGQGPEFLTYFQNEAQLEKSRLLSDRFSAERPKGSFSTLEIQRTEQGDSAMYLCASSLGGRGREQYFGPGTRLTVT.

This chain links TRBV27 with TRBJ2-1; D is possibly TRBD1 (6 bases). The V end lost 6 bases, the J end lost 0 bases, and 12 bases lay between the germline ends. Per the germline V gene, CDR1 is MNHEY and CDR2 is SMNVEV (reference sequence). The CDR3 has 15 residues. The CDR3 is CASRDRTSSYNEQFF. The CDR3 DNA sequence: TGTGCCAGCAGGGACAGAACCAGCTCCTACAATGAGCAGTTCTTC.